Listed here are 21 T cell receptor beta chains from one sample, sequenced in a study of blood T cells in healthy people across ages. PCR was performed a second time for about 7 to 12 cycles using a sample-barcoded 5' primer and a J-beta primer mix. TCRdb re-called the 5' RACE reads with MiXCR, one entry per CDR3 protein. Found here are over 600,000 distinct CDR3 sequences, about 61% of them singletons; the top ten hold roughly 25%. Specimen: blood. The origin of the receptors is a man in his forties in good health.

The chain carries TRBV28 and TRBJ1-2; a weak D match, TRBD1 (5 bases). The CDR3 spans 16 residues. V shed 5 bases and J shed 6 bases, with 22 bases lying between them. CDR1 is MDHEN, CDR2 SYDVKM, per germline. The CDR3 DNA is TGTGCCAGCAGTACTACCGGGACCTACTATATACATGGCTACACCTTC. Its protein product is CASSTTGTYYIHGYTF.

The genes are TRBV10-3 and TRBJ2-4; perhaps TRBD1 as D (5 bases). The closer fit of TRBJ2-7 to the DNA end suggests the J call may be wrong. CDR1 is ENHRY, CDR2 SYGVKD, per germline. CDR3 length: 12 residues. The CDR3 DNA follows: TGTGCCATACAGGATCACCCCTACGAGCAGTACTTC. Translated: CAIQDHPYEQYF.

The rearrangement joins TRBV7-8 to TRBJ2-2, with D perhaps matching TRBD1 (6 bases). The V gene's germline CDR1 is SGHVS and CDR2 FQNEAQ. This CDR3 is built from 15 residues. Deletions cut 4 bases from V and 2 bases from J, with 11 bases between. The CDR3 is CASSSNRVNTGELFF. CDR3 sequence (DNA): TGTGCCAGCAGCTCCAACAGGGTAAACACCGGGGAGCTGTTTTTT.

The genes are TRBV3-1 and TRBJ2-2, with D hard to call. The V gene's germline CDR1 is LGHDT and CDR2 YNNKEL (reference sequence). This CDR3 has 14 residues. V was trimmed by 4 bases and J by 2 bases, leaving 8 bases between them. The CDR3 DNA reads as TGTGCCAGCAGCCGTACGGAAAACACCGGGGAGCTGTTTTTT. Its protein is CASSRTENTGELFF.

The rearrangement uses TRBV30 and TRBJ1-6, with 7 bases identical to TRBD1. There are 13 residues in the CDR3. V trimming: 3 bases; J trimming: 7 bases; junction bases outside the gene matches: 3. Germline CDR1 reads GTSNPN; CDR2 reads SVGIG (reference sequence). The CDR3 DNA reads as TGTGCCTGGAGAAACAGGGGCAATTCACCCCTCCACTTT. Translating it yields CAWRNRGNSPLHF.

This clonotype was seen a handful of times. The rearrangement uses TRBV20-1 and TRBJ2-5; no definite D call. CDR1 and CDR2 from the germline V gene are DFQATT and SNEGSKA (reference sequence). Trimming removed 2 bases at V and 5 bases at J, with 3 bases between. The CDR3 has 10 amino acids. The CDR3 bases are TGCAGTGCTAGACGGGAGACCCAGTACTTC. The encoded protein is CSARRETQYF.

The CDR3 DNA follows: TGTGCCAGCAGCTACAGGGGGGACCTGAACACTGAAGCTTTCTTT. It is translated as CASSYRGDLNTEAFF. The chain uses TRBV3-1 and TRBJ1-1; TRBD1 aligns across 8 bases. The junction had 5 bases not matched to a gene; V was cut back by 5 bases and J by 0 bases. The CDR3 is made up of 15 amino acids. In germline, CDR1 is LGHDT, CDR2 YNNKEL (reference sequence).

This chain uses TRBV4-1 with TRBJ1-5; D is unresolved. Per germline, CDR1 MGHRA and CDR2 YSYEKL. Trimming left V 0 bases short and J 5 bases short, with 8 bases between. The CDR3 has 14 amino acids. The CDR3 is CASSQEGAYQPQHF. In DNA form, the CDR3 reads TGCGCCAGCAGCCAAGAAGGAGCGTATCAGCCCCAGCATTTT.

The rearrangement links TRBV20-1 to TRBJ2-5, with D uncertain. The DNA end favors TRBJ2-7, so the J call may be wrong. There are 13 residues in the CDR3. CDR1 is DFQATT and CDR2 is SNEGSKA in the germline V gene (reference sequence). The CDR3 region is CSALNDGYYEQYF. CDR3 nucleotides: TGCAGTGCTTTAAACGACGGGTACTACGAGCAGTACTTC.

The chain combines TRBV20-1 with TRBJ2-7, with 12 bases identical to TRBD2. Germline assignment: CDR1 DFQATT and CDR2 SNEGSKA (reference sequence). Losses at the gene ends were 2 bases for V and 0 bases for J; bases not matched to a gene: 11. CDR3 size: 18 residues. The CDR3 is CSARTSGRTSSSSYEQYF. In DNA, the CDR3 is TGCAGTGCTAGAACTAGCGGGAGGACCTCATCAAGCTCCTACGAGCAGTACTTC.

This clonotype appeared once. This rearrangement joins TRBV6-6 to TRBJ1-2; TRBD1 matches at 9 bases. In germline, CDR1 is MNHNY, CDR2 SVGAGI (reference sequence). The CDR3 covers 14 residues. V lost 6 bases and J lost 4; bases outside the gene matches: 6. CDR3 sequence reads: CASRRDRALYGYTF. The CDR3 coding sequence is TGTGCCAGCAGGCGGGACAGGGCCCTCTATGGCTACACCTTC.

With regard to this clonotype: At one boundary the junction diverges from the germline segment, which might be a read error. The chain has TRBV3-1 and TRBJ1-1; TRBD1 is a possible D gene (5 bases). The CDR3 is 14 amino acids. Germline loops: CDR1 LGHDT, CDR2 YNNKEL (reference sequence). The CDR3, as DNA: TGTGCCAGCAGGAGAGGGGTTCAAGACACTGGAGCTTTCTTT. Its protein product is CASRRGVQDTGAFF.

The chain combines TRBV5-1 with TRBJ2-1; 15 nucleotides line up with TRBD2. This CDR3 region has 17 residues. CDR1 and CDR2 from the germline V gene are SGHRS and YFSETQ. Trimming cost V 1 base and J 5 bases; bases outside gene matches: 4. This chain's CDR3 is CASSLFGTSGRNNEQFF. CDR3 bases: TGCGCCAGCAGCTTGTTCGGGACTAGCGGGAGGAACAATGAGCAGTTCTTC.

The chain employs TRBV6-6 and TRBJ1-1; 7 bases match TRBD1. The junction had 9 bases not matched to a gene; V was cut back by 7 bases and J by 4 bases. The CDR3 loop spans 14 amino acids. Germline V gives CDR1 MNHNY, CDR2 SVGAGI (reference sequence). The chain's CDR3 is CASTAQGIGTEAFF. CDR3 nucleotides: TGTGCCAGCACTGCACAGGGGATAGGCACTGAAGCTTTCTTT.

This clonotype has only a few counts. CDR3 sequence reads: CASSPRSSSYPQETQYF. The CDR3 region has the DNA TGTGCCAGCAGCCCCCGATCCAGTTCTTATCCCCAAGAGACCCAGTACTTC. The rearrangement links TRBV9 to TRBJ2-5; D is unresolved. Trimming removed 4 bases at V and 1 base at J, with 20 bases between. The CDR3 has 17 amino acids. Germline lookup yields CDR1 SGDLS and CDR2 YYNGEE.

This clonotype was found a few times. The J gene is TRBJ2-7, the V gene TRBV24-1; 9 bases line up with TRBD2. There are 16 residues in the CDR3. Trimming cost V 5 bases and J 3 bases; bases outside gene matches: 10. Germline-derived CDR1 and CDR2 are KGHDR and SFDVKD. CDR3: CATSAGAGGSIYEQYF. The CDR3 DNA is TGTGCCACCAGTGCCGGAGCGGGAGGCTCTATCTACGAGCAGTACTTC.

V usage is TRBV5-6 and J usage is TRBJ2-3; TRBD2 might be the D (6 bases). Deletions cut 4 bases from V and 4 bases from J, with 25 bases between. The CDR3 runs to 18 residues. Looked up from germline, CDR1 is SGHDT and CDR2 is YYEEEE. This CDR3 reads CASSGLGSSDGFADTQYF. CDR3 nucleotides: TGTGCCAGCAGCGGGCTGGGTTCTAGCGATGGTTTCGCAGATACGCAGTATTTT.

The chain couples TRBV7-2 to TRBJ1-4, with 7 bases identical to TRBD1. Germline-derived CDR1 and CDR2 are SGHTA and FQGNSA. V trimming: 5 bases; J trimming: 8 bases; junction bases outside the gene matches: 11. The CDR3 extends over 15 amino acids. CDR3 DNA: TGTGCCAGCAGCCCCACGAGGGGGCCGACCGAAAAACTGTTTTTT. Translated: CASSPTRGPTEKLFF.

V gene TRBV9 combines with J gene TRBJ2-1; no firm D call. Trimming removed 4 bases at V and 5 bases at J, with 10 bases between. This CDR3 has 13 amino acids. The germline V gene encodes CDR1 SGDLS and CDR2 YYNGEE. CDR3 nucleotides: TGTGCCAGCAGCCGGTTTGGGGACAATGAGCAGTTCTTC. Translated, it gives CASSRFGDNEQFF.

The gene calls are TRBV9 and TRBJ2-3, with D perhaps matching TRBD2 (6 bases). CDR3 length: 17 residues. Trimming left V 0 bases short and J 3 bases short, with 17 bases between. The germline V gene encodes CDR1 SGDLS and CDR2 YYNGEE. The CDR3 loop reads CASSVVSGTAGTDTQYF. CDR3 coding DNA: TGTGCCAGCAGCGTAGTTTCCGGGACTGCTGGGACAGATACGCAGTATTTT.

This chain links TRBV7-9 with TRBJ2-5, with 9 bases matching TRBD2. Germline CDR1 SEHNR, CDR2 FQNEAQ (reference sequence). The CDR3 has 15 residues. V lost 7 bases and J lost 5; bases outside the gene matches: 11. CDR3 sequence: CASTESTSGSETQYF. The CDR3 nucleotides are TGTGCCAGCACCGAATCGACTAGCGGCTCGGAGACCCAGTACTTC.